The clone carrying this TCR beta chain was detected many times. Its antigen is currently unknown. The TCRbeta library was prepared with unique molecular identifiers. TCRdb re-called the PCR reads through MiXCR, storing one row per CDR3 protein. The table records fewer than 1 million distinct CDR3 sequences, roughly 15% of them present only once. The data were obtained in a study of T-cell reconstitution after alpha-beta-depleted transplantation in children. Germline V CDR1 and CDR2: SGHNT, YENEEA. Losses at the gene ends were 5 bases for V and 8 bases for J; bases not matched to a gene: 11. This CDR3 is built from 14 residues. Study-wide results and caveats: Once a year had passed after transplant, T-cell counts and diversity came mostly from newly produced T cells. About two months after transplant, alpha-beta T cells reportedly came from several hundred expanded graft clones. Certain patients had high TCRbeta diversity at day 60, and it came from recipient T cells and thymic progenitors that survived.

The origin of this receptor is a male patient younger than 18 who had a stem cell transplant for acute lymphoblastic leukemia, so the T cells may come from the graft donor. The material sequenced was PBMCs, mostly from graft donor cells, taken 360 days after TCRalphabeta/CD19-depleted stem cell transplant. This chain joins TRBV11-3 and TRBJ1-2, with 7 bases matching TRBD1. CDR3 protein: CASSEGDSSIGYTF. CDR3 in DNA: TGTGCCAGCAGCGAAGGGGACAGCTCAATCGGCTACACCTTC.